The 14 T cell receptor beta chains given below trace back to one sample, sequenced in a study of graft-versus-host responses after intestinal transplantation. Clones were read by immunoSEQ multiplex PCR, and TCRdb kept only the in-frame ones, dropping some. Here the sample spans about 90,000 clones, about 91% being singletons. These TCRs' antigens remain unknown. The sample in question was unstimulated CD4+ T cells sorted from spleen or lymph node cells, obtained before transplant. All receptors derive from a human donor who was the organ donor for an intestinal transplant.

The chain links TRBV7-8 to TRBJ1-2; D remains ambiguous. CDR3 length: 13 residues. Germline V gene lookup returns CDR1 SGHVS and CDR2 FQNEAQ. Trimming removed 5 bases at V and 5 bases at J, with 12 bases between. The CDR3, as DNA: TGTGCCAGCAGCCAGGATGGCGAGTATGGCTACACCTTC. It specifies CASSQDGEYGYTF.

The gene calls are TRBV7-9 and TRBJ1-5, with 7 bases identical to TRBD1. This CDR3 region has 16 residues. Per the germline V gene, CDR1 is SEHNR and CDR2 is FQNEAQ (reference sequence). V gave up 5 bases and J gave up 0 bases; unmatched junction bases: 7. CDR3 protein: CASSTGTAYSNQPQHF. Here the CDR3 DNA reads TGTGCCAGCAGCACAGGGACAGCATATAGCAATCAGCCCCAGCATTTT.

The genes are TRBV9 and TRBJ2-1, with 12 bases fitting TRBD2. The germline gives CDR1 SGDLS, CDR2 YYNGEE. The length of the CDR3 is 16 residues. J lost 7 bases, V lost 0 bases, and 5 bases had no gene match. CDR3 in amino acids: CASSVVGLAGLNEQFF. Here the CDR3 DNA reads TGTGCCAGCAGCGTAGTTGGACTAGCGGGATTGAATGAGCAGTTCTTC.

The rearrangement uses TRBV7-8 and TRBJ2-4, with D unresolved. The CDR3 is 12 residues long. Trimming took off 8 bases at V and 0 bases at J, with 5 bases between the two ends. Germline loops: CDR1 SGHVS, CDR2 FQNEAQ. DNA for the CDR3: TGTGCCAGCTCTCTAGCCAAAAACATTCAGTACTTC. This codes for CASSLAKNIQYF.

The DNA of the CDR3 is TGTGCCAGCAGTTTATGGACTCGCAATCAGCCCCAGCATTTT. Translating gives CASSLWTRNQPQHF. V gene TRBV28 combines with J gene TRBJ1-5; D is uncertain. Germline V gives CDR1 MDHEN, CDR2 SYDVKM. There are 14 residues in the CDR3. Trimming shortened V by 0 bases and J by 2 bases, and 5 bases separated the two germline ends.

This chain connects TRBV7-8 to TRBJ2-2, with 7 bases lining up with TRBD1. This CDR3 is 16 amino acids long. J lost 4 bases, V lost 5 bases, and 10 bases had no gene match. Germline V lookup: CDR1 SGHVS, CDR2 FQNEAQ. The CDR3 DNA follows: TGTGCCAGCAGCCCCGGACAGGTTATTAGCACCGGGGAGCTGTTTTTT. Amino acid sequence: CASSPGQVISTGELFF.

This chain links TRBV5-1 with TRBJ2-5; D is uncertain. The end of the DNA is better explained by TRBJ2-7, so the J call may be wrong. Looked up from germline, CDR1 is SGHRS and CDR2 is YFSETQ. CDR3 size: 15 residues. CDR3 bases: TGCGCCAGCAGCTTGATTTCACCGGGTCCCTACGAGCAGTACTTC. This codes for CASSLISPGPYEQYF.

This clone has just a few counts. This CDR3 is CAISGSGQALPYEQYF. DNA for the CDR3: TGTGCCATCAGTGGATCGGGACAGGCGCTACCCTACGAGCAGTACTTC. This sequence joins TRBV10-3 and TRBJ2-7; TRBD1 matches 8 bases. Germline CDR1 is ENHRY and CDR2 is SYGVKD. V shed 4 bases and J 2 bases; nucleotides not matched to a gene: 10. This CDR3 has 16 residues.

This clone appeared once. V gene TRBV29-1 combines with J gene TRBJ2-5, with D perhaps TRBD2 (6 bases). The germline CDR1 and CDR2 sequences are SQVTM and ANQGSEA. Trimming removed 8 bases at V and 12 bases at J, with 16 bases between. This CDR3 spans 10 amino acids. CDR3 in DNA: TGCAGCACCCGGCGGGACCGTGAGTACTTC. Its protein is CSTRRDREYF.

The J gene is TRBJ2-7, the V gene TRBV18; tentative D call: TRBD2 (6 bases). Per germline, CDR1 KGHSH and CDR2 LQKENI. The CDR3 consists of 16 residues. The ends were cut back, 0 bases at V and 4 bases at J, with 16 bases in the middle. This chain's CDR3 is CASSPPGPGRRYEQYF. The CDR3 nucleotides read TGTGCCAGCTCACCACCGGGTCCGGGGAGGCGGTACGAGCAGTACTTC.

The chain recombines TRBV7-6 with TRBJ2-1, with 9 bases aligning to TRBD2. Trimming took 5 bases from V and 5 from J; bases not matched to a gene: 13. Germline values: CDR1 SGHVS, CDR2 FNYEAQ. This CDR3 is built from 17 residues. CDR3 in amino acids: CASSARLADTLDNEQFF. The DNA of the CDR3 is TGTGCCAGCAGCGCCAGACTAGCGGATACCCTGGACAATGAGCAGTTCTTC.

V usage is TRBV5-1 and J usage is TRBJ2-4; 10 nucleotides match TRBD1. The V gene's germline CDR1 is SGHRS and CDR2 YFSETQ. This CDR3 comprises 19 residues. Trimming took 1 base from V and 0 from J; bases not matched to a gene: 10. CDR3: CASSLKGTGVTLAKNIQYF. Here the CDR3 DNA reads TGCGCCAGCAGCTTGAAGGGGACAGGGGTGACCTTAGCCAAAAACATTCAGTACTTC.

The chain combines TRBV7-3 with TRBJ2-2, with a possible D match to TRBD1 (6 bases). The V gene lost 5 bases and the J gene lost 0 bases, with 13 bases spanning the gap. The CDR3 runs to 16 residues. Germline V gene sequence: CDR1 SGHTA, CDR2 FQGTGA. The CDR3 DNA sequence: TGTGCCAGCAGCGACAGGCTAGCTTCGAACACCGGGGAGCTGTTTTTT. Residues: CASSDRLASNTGELFF.

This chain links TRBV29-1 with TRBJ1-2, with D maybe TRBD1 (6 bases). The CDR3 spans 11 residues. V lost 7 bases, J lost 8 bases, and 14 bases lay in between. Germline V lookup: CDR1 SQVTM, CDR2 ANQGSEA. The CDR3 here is CSALRGRGYTF. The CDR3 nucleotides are TGCAGCGCTCTCAGGGGTCGGGGCTACACCTTC.